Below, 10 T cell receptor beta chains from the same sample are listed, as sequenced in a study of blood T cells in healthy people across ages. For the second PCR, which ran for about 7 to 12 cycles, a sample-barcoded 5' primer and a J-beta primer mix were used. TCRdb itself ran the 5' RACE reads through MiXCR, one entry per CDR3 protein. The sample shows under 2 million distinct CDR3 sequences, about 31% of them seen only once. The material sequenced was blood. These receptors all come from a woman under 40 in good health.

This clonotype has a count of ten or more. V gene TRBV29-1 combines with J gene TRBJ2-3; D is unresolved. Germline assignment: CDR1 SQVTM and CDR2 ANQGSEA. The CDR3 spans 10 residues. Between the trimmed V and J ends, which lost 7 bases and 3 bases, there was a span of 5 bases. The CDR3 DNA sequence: TGCAGCGCAATTACAGATACGCAGTATTTT. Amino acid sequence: CSAITDTQYF.

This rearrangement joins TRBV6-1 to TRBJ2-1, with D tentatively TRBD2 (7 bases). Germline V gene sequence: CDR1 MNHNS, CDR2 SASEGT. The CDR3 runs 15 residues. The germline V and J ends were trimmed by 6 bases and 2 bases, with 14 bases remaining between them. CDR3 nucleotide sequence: TGTGCCAGCAGGCTCGGGGGGCGCACCTACAATGAGCAGTTCTTC. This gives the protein CASRLGGRTYNEQFF.

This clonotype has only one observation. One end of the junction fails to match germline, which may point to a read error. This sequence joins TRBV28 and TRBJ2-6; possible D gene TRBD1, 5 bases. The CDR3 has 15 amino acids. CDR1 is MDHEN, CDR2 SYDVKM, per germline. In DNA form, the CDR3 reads TGTGCCAGTGGGGTGGAGTCCTCTGGGGCTAACGTCCTGACTTTC. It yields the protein CASGVESSGANVLTF. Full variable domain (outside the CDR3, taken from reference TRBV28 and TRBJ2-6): DVKVTQSSRYLVKRTGEKVFLECVQDMDHENMFWYRQDPGLGLRLIYFSYDVKMKEKGDIPEGYSVSREKKERFSLILESASTNQTSMYLCASGVESSGANVLTFGAGSRLTVL.

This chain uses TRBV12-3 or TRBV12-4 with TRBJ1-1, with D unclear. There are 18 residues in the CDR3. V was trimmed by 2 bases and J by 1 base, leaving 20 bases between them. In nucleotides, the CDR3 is TGTGCCAGCAGTTTACTGACCGGGTCATACCCGGGGAACACTGAAGCTTTCTTT. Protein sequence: CASSLLTGSYPGNTEAFF.

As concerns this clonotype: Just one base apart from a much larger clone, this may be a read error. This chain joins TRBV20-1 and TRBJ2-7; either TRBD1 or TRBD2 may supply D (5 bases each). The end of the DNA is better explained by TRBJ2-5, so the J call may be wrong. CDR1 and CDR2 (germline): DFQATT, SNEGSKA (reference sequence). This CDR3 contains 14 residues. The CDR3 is CSGKALRGDETQYF. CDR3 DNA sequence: TGCAGTGGCAAGGCTCTACGAGGGGATGAGACCCAGTACTTC.

CDR3 region: CSARGSGGYTF. The DNA of the CDR3 is TGCAGTGCTAGAGGATCAGGTGGCTACACCTTC. The chain recombines TRBV20-1 with TRBJ1-2; D not resolved. Germline CDR1 and CDR2: DFQATT and SNEGSKA (reference sequence). The CDR3 length is 11 residues. The V gene lost 1 base and the J gene lost 7 bases, with 7 bases spanning the gap.

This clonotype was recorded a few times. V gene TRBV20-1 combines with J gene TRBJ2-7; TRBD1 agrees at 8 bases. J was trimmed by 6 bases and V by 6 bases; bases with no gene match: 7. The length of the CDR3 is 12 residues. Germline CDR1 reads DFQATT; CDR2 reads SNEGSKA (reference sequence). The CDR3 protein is CSADRGSREQYF. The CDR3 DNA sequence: TGCAGTGCAGACAGGGGTTCACGCGAGCAGTACTTC.

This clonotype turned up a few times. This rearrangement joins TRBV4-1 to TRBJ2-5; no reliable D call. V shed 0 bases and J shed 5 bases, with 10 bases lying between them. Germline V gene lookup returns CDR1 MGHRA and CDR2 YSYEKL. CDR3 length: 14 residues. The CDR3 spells CASSQDGLTETQYF. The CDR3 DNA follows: TGCGCCAGCAGCCAAGATGGTCTAACGGAGACCCAGTACTTC.

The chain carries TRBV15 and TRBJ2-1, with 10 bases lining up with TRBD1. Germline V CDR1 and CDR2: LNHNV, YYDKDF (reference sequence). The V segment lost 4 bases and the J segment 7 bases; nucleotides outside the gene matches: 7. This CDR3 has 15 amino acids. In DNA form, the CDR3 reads TGTGCCACCAGCAAACTGGACAGGGGGGATAATGAGCAGTTCTTC. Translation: CATSKLDRGDNEQFF.

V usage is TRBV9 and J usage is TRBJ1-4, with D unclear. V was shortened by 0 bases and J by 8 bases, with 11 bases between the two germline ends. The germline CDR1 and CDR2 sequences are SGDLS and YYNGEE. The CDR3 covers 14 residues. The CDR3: CASSVGGEDEKLFF. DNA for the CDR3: TGTGCCAGCAGCGTAGGTGGGGAGGACGAAAAACTGTTTTTT.